A selection of T cell receptor beta chains follows, all from one sample in a study of blood T cell repertoires in COVID-19. The assay was immunoSEQ multiplex PCR, and TCRdb's table has in-frame clones only and misses some. The profile covers roughly 260,000 clones, with around 87% appearing a single time and about 2.1% taken by the ten largest. The sequenced material came from peripheral blood. Receptor source: a woman between 50 and 59 years old with acute or convalescent COVID-19. Each CDR3 is given with its conserved first and last residue. Fields, in order: CDR3 DNA, CDR3 protein, CDR3 length, D gene, J gene, clone size, V gene. The D gene is left open where the match is weak. Rows give clone size only sometimes, using once, few, many, or a class for an expanded clone.

CDR3 DNA: TGTGCCAGCAGCCAGCCGGGACTAGCGAGCAATGAGCAGTTCTTC; CDR3 protein: CASSQPGLASNEQFF; CDR3 length: 15; D gene: TRBD2; J gene: TRBJ2-1; clone size: NA; V gene: TRBV3-1/TRBV3-2
CDR3 DNA: TGTGCTAGTGGCCCAGCGGGAGCTATCCTCGGATCTCTCAATGAGCAGTTCTTC; CDR3 protein: CASGPAGAILGSLNEQFF; CDR3 length: 18; D gene: TRBD2; J gene: TRBJ2-1; clone size: NA; V gene: TRBV12-5
CDR3 DNA: TGTGCCAGCAGTTTAAAACCGGGGTCCTACAATGAGCAGTTCTTC; CDR3 protein: CASSLKPGSYNEQFF; CDR3 length: 15; D gene: NA; J gene: TRBJ2-1; clone size: NA; V gene: TRBV27
CDR3 DNA: TGTGCCAGCAGTCCCCCGGGTTTCTCCTACGAGCAGTACTTC; CDR3 protein: CASSPPGFSYEQYF; CDR3 length: 14; D gene: NA; J gene: TRBJ2-7; clone size: NA; V gene: TRBV27
CDR3 DNA: TGTGCCAGCAGTGTTACTAGCGGGACCTACAATGAGCAGTTCTTC; CDR3 protein: CASSVTSGTYNEQFF; CDR3 length: 15; D gene: TRBD2; J gene: TRBJ2-1; clone size: NA; V gene: TRBV27
CDR3 DNA: TGTGCCAGCAGCCAAAGTGCTACGGGCTCTGGAAACACCATATATTTT; CDR3 protein: CASSQSATGSGNTIYF; CDR3 length: 16; D gene: NA; J gene: TRBJ1-3; clone size: NA; V gene: TRBV3-1/TRBV3-2
CDR3 DNA: TGTGCCAGCAGCCCGACAGGGGCTTTCGGTGAAAAACTGTTTTTT; CDR3 protein: CASSPTGAFGEKLFF; CDR3 length: 15; D gene: TRBD1; J gene: TRBJ1-4; clone size: few; V gene: TRBV6-7
CDR3 DNA: TGCGCCAGCAGTGAGTCCCGAGATAGCGGACAGAACACCGGGGAGCTGTTTTTT; CDR3 protein: CASSESRDSGQNTGELFF; CDR3 length: 18; D gene: NA; J gene: TRBJ2-2; clone size: NA; V gene: TRBV10-1
CDR3 DNA: TGTGCCACTAGATCCGCCGGGGAGCTGTTTTTT; CDR3 protein: CATRSAGELFF; CDR3 length: 11; D gene: NA; J gene: TRBJ2-2; clone size: NA; V gene: TRBV19
CDR3 DNA: TGTGCCAGCAGTTTGGGCGGGAGCTCCTACGAGCAGTACTTC; CDR3 protein: CASSLGGSSYEQYF; CDR3 length: 14; D gene: TRBD2; J gene: TRBJ2-7; clone size: NA; V gene: TRBV27
CDR3 DNA: TGTGCCAGCGCAGCGGACAGATATAGCAATCAGCCCCAGCATTTT; CDR3 protein: CASAADRYSNQPQHF; CDR3 length: 15; D gene: NA; J gene: TRBJ1-5; clone size: NA; V gene: TRBV7-2
CDR3 DNA: TGTGCCAGCAGCCAAACAGCCTTCTTAAACACTGAAGCTTTCTTT; CDR3 protein: CASSQTAFLNTEAFF; CDR3 length: 15; D gene: NA; J gene: TRBJ1-1; clone size: few; V gene: TRBV3-1/TRBV3-2
CDR3 DNA: TGTGCCAGCAGCTCAAAGAGCTCAACTAATGAAAAACTGTTTTTT; CDR3 protein: CASSSKSSTNEKLFF; CDR3 length: 15; D gene: NA; J gene: TRBJ1-4; clone size: NA; V gene: TRBV11-1
CDR3 DNA: TGCGCCAGCAGAGAGACCACAGGGTACACTGAAGCTTTCTTT; CDR3 protein: CASRETTGYTEAFF; CDR3 length: 14; D gene: NA; J gene: TRBJ1-1; clone size: NA; V gene: TRBV5-1
CDR3 DNA: TGTGCCACCAGTGATGGGCTAGCGGGGAACACAGATACGCAGTATTTT; CDR3 protein: CATSDGLAGNTDTQYF; CDR3 length: 16; D gene: TRBD2; J gene: TRBJ2-3; clone size: NA; V gene: TRBV24-1
CDR3 DNA: TGTGCCAGCAGTTCGCCGGGGGGACCCTACGAGCAGTACTTC; CDR3 protein: CASSSPGGPYEQYF; CDR3 length: 14; D gene: TRBD2; J gene: TRBJ2-7; clone size: NA; V gene: TRBV27
CDR3 DNA: TGTGCCACCAGGTGGGCAGCGAACACTGAAGCTTTCTTT; CDR3 protein: CATRWAANTEAFF; CDR3 length: 13; D gene: NA; J gene: TRBJ1-1; clone size: NA; V gene: TRBV24-1
CDR3 DNA: TGTGCCAGCTCACCCGAGACAGGGTGGATGAACACTGAAGCTTTCTTT; CDR3 protein: CASSPETGWMNTEAFF; CDR3 length: 16; D gene: TRBD1; J gene: TRBJ1-1; clone size: once; V gene: TRBV18
CDR3 DNA: TGTGCCAGCAGTTTAGGCGTGAACACTGAAGCTTTCTTT; CDR3 protein: CASSLGVNTEAFF; CDR3 length: 13; D gene: NA; J gene: TRBJ1-1; clone size: NA; V gene: TRBV12-3/TRBV12-4
CDR3 DNA: TGTGCCAGCAGCCTCGACAGGGATGGAAACACCATATATTTT; CDR3 protein: CASSLDRDGNTIYF; CDR3 length: 14; D gene: TRBD1; J gene: TRBJ1-3; clone size: NA; V gene: TRBV3-1/TRBV3-2
CDR3 DNA: TGCGCCAGCAGCCCTCAAGCGGGGGAATACGAGCAGTACTTC; CDR3 protein: CASSPQAGEYEQYF; CDR3 length: 14; D gene: TRBD2; J gene: TRBJ2-7; clone size: few; V gene: TRBV5-1
CDR3 DNA: TGTGCCAGCAGGCGCGGGGGGTATGGCTACACCTTC; CDR3 protein: CASRRGGYGYTF; CDR3 length: 12; D gene: NA; J gene: TRBJ1-2; clone size: few; V gene: TRBV6-5
CDR3 DNA: TGTGCCAGCTCCCCGAACCGGGACAGCTATAATTCACCCCTCCACTTT; CDR3 protein: CASSPNRDSYNSPLHF; CDR3 length: 16; D gene: TRBD1; J gene: TRBJ1-6; clone size: NA; V gene: TRBV18
CDR3 DNA: TGTGCCAGCAGCGTAGCTGCGGGACAGTACCAAGAGACCCAGTACTTC; CDR3 protein: CASSVAAGQYQETQYF; CDR3 length: 16; D gene: NA; J gene: TRBJ2-5; clone size: NA; V gene: TRBV9
CDR3 DNA: TGTGCCAGCAGTGCGGGACAGTATACGCAGTATTTT; CDR3 protein: CASSAGQYTQYF; CDR3 length: 12; D gene: TRBD1; J gene: TRBJ2-3; clone size: NA; V gene: TRBV25-1
CDR3 DNA: TGCGCCAGCAGCCGGACAGGGGCCGACTACTCTGGAAACACCATATATTTT; CDR3 protein: CASSRTGADYSGNTIYF; CDR3 length: 17; D gene: TRBD1; J gene: TRBJ1-3; clone size: NA; V gene: TRBV5-1
CDR3 DNA: TGTGCCAGCTCACCGGGGACAGGGGGCTTGAAGGAGACCCAGTACTTC; CDR3 protein: CASSPGTGGLKETQYF; CDR3 length: 16; D gene: TRBD1; J gene: TRBJ2-5; clone size: NA; V gene: TRBV18
CDR3 DNA: TGTGCCAGCAGCTGGACTAGCGGCTCCTACAATGAGCAGTTCTTC; CDR3 protein: CASSWTSGSYNEQFF; CDR3 length: 15; D gene: TRBD2; J gene: TRBJ2-1; clone size: NA; V gene: TRBV11-2
CDR3 DNA: TGCGCCAGCAGCCAAGACAGGTGGTCTGCCTACGAGCAGTACTTC; CDR3 protein: CASSQDRWSAYEQYF; CDR3 length: 15; D gene: NA; J gene: TRBJ2-7; clone size: NA; V gene: TRBV5-1
CDR3 DNA: TGTGCTACTTTAGCGGGAGGGCCTCGTTACGAGCAGTACTTC; CDR3 protein: CATLAGGPRYEQYF; CDR3 length: 14; D gene: TRBD2; J gene: TRBJ2-7; clone size: NA; V gene: TRBV28
CDR3 DNA: TGTGCCAGCAGCTTGCAGGGTACAAGCTCCTACGAGCAGTACTTC; CDR3 protein: CASSLQGTSSYEQYF; CDR3 length: 15; D gene: NA; J gene: TRBJ2-7; clone size: NA; V gene: TRBV7-3
CDR3 DNA: TGTGCCAGTAGTCCTCTGGGAGATCCAGGGCCCCAGCATTTT; CDR3 protein: CASSPLGDPGPQHF; CDR3 length: 14; D gene: NA; J gene: TRBJ1-5; clone size: NA; V gene: TRBV19
CDR3 DNA: TGTGCCATCAGGGGGACTAGCGCCTTCGAGGATGAGCAGTTCTTC; CDR3 protein: CAIRGTSAFEDEQFF; CDR3 length: 15; D gene: TRBD2; J gene: TRBJ2-1; clone size: NA; V gene: TRBV10-3
CDR3 DNA: TGTGCCAGCAGTGTCGACCCAGGGGTTGGCAATCAGCCCCAGCATTTT; CDR3 protein: CASSVDPGVGNQPQHF; CDR3 length: 16; D gene: NA; J gene: TRBJ1-5; clone size: NA; V gene: TRBV6-1
CDR3 DNA: TGTGCCAGCAGCCAAGTTGTTAGGGGGCATGGCTACACCTTC; CDR3 protein: CASSQVVRGHGYTF; CDR3 length: 14; D gene: TRBD1; J gene: TRBJ1-2; clone size: NA; V gene: TRBV3-1/TRBV3-2
CDR3 DNA: TGTGCCAGCACCCCCTTAGGGACTAGCGGGTACGAGCAGTACTTC; CDR3 protein: CASTPLGTSGYEQYF; CDR3 length: 15; D gene: TRBD2; J gene: TRBJ2-7; clone size: NA; V gene: TRBV28
CDR3 DNA: TGTGCCACCAGTGATTGGAGACGTCAAGAGACCCAGTACTTC; CDR3 protein: CATSDWRRQETQYF; CDR3 length: 14; D gene: NA; J gene: TRBJ2-5; clone size: once; V gene: TRBV24-1
CDR3 DNA: TGTGCCAGCAGTTCCGCCGCGTATGGCTACACCTTC; CDR3 protein: CASSSAAYGYTF; CDR3 length: 12; D gene: NA; J gene: TRBJ1-2; clone size: NA; V gene: TRBV12-3/TRBV12-4
CDR3 DNA: TGTGCCAGCAGACTACAGGGGGCAAATGAAAAACTGTTTTTT; CDR3 protein: CASRLQGANEKLFF; CDR3 length: 14; D gene: TRBD1; J gene: TRBJ1-4; clone size: NA; V gene: TRBV7-9